This TCR beta chain was retrieved from a study of cytomegalovirus exposure and HLA in healthy donors. Study results and caveats: Testing in vitro showed a few CMV-associated chains specific for CMV antigens.

The CDR3 sequence is 15 residues long. Germline trimming cut 3 bases from V and 6 bases from J; bases unmatched to any gene: 4. Germline loops: CDR1 MRHNA, CDR2 SNTAGT. The donors comprised healthy bone marrow donors. Primers for the PCR totalled 60 Vbeta and 13 Jbeta. Clones were sequenced by immunoSEQ multiplex PCR, and TCRdb holds only the in-frame ones, with some missing. The sample lists approximately 130,000 clones, approximately 85% occurring once. Regarding this clone: The antigen remains unidentified.

The gene calls are TRBV6-4 and TRBJ2-1, with 11 bases fitting TRBD2. The clonotype comes from a woman in her twenties or thirties in good health and CMV-seropositive. The sequenced material came from PBMCs. CDR3: CASSEGLADSNEQFF. For the CDR3, the DNA is TGTGCCAGCAGTGAGGGACTAGCGGATTCCAATGAGCAGTTCTTC.